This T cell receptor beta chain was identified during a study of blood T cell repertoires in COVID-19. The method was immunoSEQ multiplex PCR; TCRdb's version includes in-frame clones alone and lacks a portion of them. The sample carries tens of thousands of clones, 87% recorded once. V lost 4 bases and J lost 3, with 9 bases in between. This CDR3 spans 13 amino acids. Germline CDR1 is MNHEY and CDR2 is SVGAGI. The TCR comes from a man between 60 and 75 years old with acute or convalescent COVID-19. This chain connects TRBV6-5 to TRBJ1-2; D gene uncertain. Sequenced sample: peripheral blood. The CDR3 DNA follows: TGTGCCAGCAGTTTCGGGAGTGACTATGGCTACACCTTC. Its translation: CASSFGSDYGYTF.